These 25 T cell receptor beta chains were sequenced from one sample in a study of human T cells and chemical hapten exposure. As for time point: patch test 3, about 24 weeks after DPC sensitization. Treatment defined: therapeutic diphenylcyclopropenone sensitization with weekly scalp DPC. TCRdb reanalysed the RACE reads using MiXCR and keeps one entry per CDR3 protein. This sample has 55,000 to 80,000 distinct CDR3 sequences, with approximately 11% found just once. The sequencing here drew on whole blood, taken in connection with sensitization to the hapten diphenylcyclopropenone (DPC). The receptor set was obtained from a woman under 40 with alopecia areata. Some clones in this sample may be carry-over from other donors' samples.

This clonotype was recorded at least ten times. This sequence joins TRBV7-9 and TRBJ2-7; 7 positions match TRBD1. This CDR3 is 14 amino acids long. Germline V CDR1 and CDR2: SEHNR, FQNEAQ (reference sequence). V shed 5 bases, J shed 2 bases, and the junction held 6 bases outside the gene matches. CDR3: CASSPQGKPYEQYF. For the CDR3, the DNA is TGTGCCAGCAGCCCACAGGGGAAGCCCTACGAGCAGTACTTC. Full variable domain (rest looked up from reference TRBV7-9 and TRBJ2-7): DTGVSQNPRHKITKRGQNVTFRCDPISEHNRLYWYRQTLGQGPEFLTYFQNEAQLEKSRLLSDRFSAERPKGSFSTLEIQRTEQGDSAMYLCASSPQGKPYEQYFGPGTRLTVT.

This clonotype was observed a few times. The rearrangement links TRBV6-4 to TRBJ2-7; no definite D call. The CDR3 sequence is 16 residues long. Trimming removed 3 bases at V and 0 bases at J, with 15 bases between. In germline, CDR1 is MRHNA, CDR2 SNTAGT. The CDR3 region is CASSDCLQDRSYEQYF. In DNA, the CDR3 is TGTGCCAGCAGTGATTGTCTTCAGGACCGCTCCTACGAGCAGTACTTC.

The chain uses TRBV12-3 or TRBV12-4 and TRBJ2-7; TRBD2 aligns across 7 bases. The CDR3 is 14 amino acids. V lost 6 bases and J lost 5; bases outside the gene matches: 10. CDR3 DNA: TGTGCCAGCAGGGAAGGACTAGAAATCAACGAGCAGTACTTC. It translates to CASREGLEINEQYF.

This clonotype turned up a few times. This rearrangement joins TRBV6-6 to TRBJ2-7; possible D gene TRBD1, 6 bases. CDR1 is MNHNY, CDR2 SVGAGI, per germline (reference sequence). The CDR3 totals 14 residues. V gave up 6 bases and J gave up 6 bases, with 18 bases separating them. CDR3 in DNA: TGTGCCAGCAGCCGACCGGGACAAGACTCCGAGCAGTACTTC. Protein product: CASSRPGQDSEQYF.

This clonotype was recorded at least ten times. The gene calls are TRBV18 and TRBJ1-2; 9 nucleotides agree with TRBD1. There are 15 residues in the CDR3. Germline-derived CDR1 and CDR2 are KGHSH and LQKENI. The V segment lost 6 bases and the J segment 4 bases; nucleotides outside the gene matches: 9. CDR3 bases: TGTGCCAGCTCGCTTCGGGACAGGGTTGGCTATGGCTACACCTTC. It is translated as CASSLRDRVGYGYTF.

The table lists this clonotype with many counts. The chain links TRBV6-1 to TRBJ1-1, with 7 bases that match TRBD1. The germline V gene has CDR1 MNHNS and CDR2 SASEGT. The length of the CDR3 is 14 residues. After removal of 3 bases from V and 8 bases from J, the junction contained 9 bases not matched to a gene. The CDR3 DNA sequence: TGTGCCAGCAGTGACAGGGGGACCGTCGACGAAGCTTTCTTT. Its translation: CASSDRGTVDEAFF.

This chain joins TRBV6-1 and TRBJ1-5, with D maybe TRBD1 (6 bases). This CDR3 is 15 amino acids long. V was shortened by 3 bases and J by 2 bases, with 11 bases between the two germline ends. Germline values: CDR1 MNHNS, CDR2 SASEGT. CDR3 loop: CASSDGGAGNQPQHF. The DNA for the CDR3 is TGTGCCAGCAGTGACGGGGGGGCCGGCAATCAGCCCCAGCATTTT.

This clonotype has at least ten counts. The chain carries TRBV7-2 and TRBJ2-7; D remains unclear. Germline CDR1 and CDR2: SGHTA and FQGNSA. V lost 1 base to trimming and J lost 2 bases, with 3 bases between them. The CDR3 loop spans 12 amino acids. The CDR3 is CASSLDTYEQYF. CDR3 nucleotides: TGTGCCAGCAGCTTAGATACCTACGAGCAGTACTTC.

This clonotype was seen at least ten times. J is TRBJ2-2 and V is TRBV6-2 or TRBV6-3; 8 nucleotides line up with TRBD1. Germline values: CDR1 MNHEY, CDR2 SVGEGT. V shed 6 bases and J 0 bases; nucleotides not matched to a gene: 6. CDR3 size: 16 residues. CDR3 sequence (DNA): TGTGCCAGCAGACCCAGGGGGCCTACGAACACCGGGGAGCTGTTTTTT. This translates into CASRPRGPTNTGELFF.

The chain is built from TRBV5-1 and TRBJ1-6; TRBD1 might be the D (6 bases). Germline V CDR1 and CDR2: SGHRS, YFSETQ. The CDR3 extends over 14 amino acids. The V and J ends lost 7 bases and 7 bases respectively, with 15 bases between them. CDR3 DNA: TGCGCCAGCGCCAAGGACAGTGGAAATTCACCCCTCCACTTT. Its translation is CASAKDSGNSPLHF.

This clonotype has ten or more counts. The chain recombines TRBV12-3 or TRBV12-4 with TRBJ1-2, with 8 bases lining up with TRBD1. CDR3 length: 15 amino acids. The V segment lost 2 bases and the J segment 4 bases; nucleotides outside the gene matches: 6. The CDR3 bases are TGTGCCAGCAGTTTACAGGGGGCGCATAGCTATGGCTACACCTTC. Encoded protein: CASSLQGAHSYGYTF.

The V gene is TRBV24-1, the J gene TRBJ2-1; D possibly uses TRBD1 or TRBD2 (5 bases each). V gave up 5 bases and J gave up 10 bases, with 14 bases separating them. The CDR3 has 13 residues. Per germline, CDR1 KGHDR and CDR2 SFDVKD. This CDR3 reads CATSAVGRYEQFF. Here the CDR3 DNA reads TGTGCCACCAGTGCGGTGGGACGTTACGAGCAGTTCTTC.

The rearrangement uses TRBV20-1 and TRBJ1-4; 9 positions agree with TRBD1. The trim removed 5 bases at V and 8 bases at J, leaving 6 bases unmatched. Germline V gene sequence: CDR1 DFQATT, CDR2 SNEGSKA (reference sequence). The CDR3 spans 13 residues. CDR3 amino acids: CSAVGTGREKLFF. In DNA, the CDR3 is TGCAGTGCTGTTGGGACAGGGCGAGAAAAACTGTTTTTT.

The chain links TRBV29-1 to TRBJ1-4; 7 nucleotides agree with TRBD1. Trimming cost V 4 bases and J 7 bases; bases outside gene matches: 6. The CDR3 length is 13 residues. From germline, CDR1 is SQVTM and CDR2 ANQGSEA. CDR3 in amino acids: CSVVRQGSEKLFF. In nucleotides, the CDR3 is TGCAGCGTTGTGCGACAGGGCAGTGAAAAACTGTTTTTT.

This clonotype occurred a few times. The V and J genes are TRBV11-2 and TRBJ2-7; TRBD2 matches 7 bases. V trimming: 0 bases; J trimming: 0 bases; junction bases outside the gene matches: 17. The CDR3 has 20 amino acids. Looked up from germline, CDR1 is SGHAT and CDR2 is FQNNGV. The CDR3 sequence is CASSLDVWGGRDSSSYEQYF. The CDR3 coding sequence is TGTGCCAGCAGCTTAGATGTTTGGGGGGGTCGGGACTCGAGCTCCTACGAGCAGTACTTC. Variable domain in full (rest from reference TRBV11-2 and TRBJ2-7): EAGVAQSPRYKIIEKRQSVAFWCNPISGHATLYWYQQILGQGPKLLIQFQNNGVVDDSQLPKDRFSAERLKGVDSTLKIQPAKLEDSAVYLCASSLDVWGGRDSSSYEQYFGPGTRLTVT.

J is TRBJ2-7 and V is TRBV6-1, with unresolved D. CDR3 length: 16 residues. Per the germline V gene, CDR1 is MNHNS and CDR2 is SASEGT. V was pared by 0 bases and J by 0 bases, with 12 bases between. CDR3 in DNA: TGTGCCAGCAGTGAAGCGCAGGTCGTCACCTCCTACGAGCAGTACTTC. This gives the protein CASSEAQVVTSYEQYF.

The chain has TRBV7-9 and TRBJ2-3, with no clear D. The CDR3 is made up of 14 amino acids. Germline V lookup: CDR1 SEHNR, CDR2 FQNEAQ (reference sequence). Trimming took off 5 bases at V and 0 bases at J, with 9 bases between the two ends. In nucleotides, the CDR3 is TGTGCCAGCAGCGAAGTGCTTAGCACAGATACGCAGTATTTT. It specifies CASSEVLSTDTQYF.

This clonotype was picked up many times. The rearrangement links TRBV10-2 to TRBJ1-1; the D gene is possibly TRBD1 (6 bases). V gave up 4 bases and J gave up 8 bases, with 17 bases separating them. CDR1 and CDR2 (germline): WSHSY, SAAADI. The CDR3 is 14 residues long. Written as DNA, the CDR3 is TGCGCCAGCAGTGTACCTTCCGGGACAACCGAAGCTTTCTTT. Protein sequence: CASSVPSGTTEAFF.

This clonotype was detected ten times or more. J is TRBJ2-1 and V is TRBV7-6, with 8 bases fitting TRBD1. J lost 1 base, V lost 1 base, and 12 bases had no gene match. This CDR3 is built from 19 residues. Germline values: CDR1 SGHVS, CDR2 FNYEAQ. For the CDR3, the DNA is TGTGCCAGCAGCTTAGAGGCTGGGGGGTACAGGGGGTCCTACAATGAGCAGTTCTTC. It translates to CASSLEAGGYRGSYNEQFF.

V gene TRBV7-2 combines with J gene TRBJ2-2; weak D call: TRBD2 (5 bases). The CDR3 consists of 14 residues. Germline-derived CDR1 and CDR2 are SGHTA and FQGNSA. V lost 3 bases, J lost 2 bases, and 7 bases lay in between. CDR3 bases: TGTGCCAGCAGCTTCGGGGAAAACACCGGGGAGCTGTTTTTT. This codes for CASSFGENTGELFF. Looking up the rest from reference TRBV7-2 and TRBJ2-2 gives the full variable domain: GAGVSQSPSNKVTEKGKDVELRCDPISGHTALYWYRQSLGQGLEFLIYFQGNSAPDKSGLPSDRFSAERTGGSVSTLTIQRTQQEDSAVYLCASSFGENTGELFFGEGSRLTVL.

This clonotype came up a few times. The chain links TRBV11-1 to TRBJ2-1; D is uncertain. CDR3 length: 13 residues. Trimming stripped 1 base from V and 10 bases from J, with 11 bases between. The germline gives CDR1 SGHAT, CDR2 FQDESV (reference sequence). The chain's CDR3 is CASSLEEFREQFF. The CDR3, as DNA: TGTGCCAGCAGCTTAGAGGAGTTCAGGGAGCAGTTCTTC.

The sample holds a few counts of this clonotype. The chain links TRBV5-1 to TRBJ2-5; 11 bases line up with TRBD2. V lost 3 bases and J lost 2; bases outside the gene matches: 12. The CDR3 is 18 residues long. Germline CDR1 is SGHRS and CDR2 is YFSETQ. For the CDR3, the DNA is TGCGCCAGCAGCTGGGGTGGGACTAGCGGCCCGAAGCAAGAGACCCAGTACTTC. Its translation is CASSWGGTSGPKQETQYF.

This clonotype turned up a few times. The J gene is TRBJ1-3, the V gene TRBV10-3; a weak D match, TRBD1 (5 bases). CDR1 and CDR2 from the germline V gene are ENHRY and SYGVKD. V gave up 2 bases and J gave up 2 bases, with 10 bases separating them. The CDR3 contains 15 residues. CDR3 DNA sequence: TGTGCCATCAGTGAGACGAGGACACCTGGAAACACCATATATTTT. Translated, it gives CAISETRTPGNTIYF.

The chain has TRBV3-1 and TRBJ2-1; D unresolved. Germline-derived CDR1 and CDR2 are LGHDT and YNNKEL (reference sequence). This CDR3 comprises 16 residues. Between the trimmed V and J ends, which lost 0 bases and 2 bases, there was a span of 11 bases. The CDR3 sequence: CASSQDPGVPYNEQFF. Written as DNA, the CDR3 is TGTGCCAGCAGCCAAGATCCCGGCGTCCCCTACAATGAGCAGTTCTTC.

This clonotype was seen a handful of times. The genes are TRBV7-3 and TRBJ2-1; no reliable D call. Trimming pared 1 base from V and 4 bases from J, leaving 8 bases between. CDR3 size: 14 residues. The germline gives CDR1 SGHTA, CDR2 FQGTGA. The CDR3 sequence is CASSLMPDYNEQFF. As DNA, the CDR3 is TGTGCCAGCAGCTTAATGCCAGATTACAATGAGCAGTTCTTC.